The rows below give T cell receptor beta chains drawn from one sample of a study of early T cells in non-severe SARS-CoV-2 infection. TCRdb re-analysed the 5' RACE reads in MiXCR, keeping a single row per CDR3 protein. This sample has about 61,000 distinct CDR3 sequences, with more than 10% found just once. Sequencing input: whole blood. Receptor source: an adult who was a healthcare worker with PCR-confirmed SARS-CoV-2 infection or an uninfected control (not recorded which). The CDR3 runs from the conserved cysteine through the conserved F or W. The D gene is left open where the match is weak. Rows may omit the clone size; those that give it use once, few, many or a size class.

TRBV29-1	NA	NA	TRBJ1-2	CSVASTAKANYGYTF	TGCAGCGTTGCCTCGACAGCAAAGGCTAACTATGGCTACACCTTC
TRBV11-2	NA	many	TRBJ2-1	CASSLDPSSYNEQFF	TGTGCCAGCAGCTTAGACCCCAGCTCCTACAATGAGCAGTTCTTC
TRBV18	TRBD2	many	TRBJ2-3	CASSRLAGGPADTQYF	TGTGCCAGCTCACGACTAGCGGGGGGGCCCGCAGATACGCAGTATTTT
TRBV19	TRBD1	many	TRBJ2-3	CASQGDTDTQYF	TGTGCCAGCCAGGGGGACACAGATACGCAGTATTTT
TRBV6-5	TRBD1	NA	TRBJ1-1	CASRRTGQGRHTEAFF	TGTGCCAGCAGACGGACCGGACAGGGGAGGCACACTGAAGCTTTCTTT
TRBV6-5	NA	many	TRBJ2-3	CASSPAYPPNTQYF	TGTGCCAGCAGTCCCGCATACCCCCCGAATACGCAGTATTTT
TRBV13	NA	NA	TRBJ2-5	CASSSRHGEYQETQYF	TGTGCCAGCAGCTCCCGACACGGAGAGTACCAAGAGACCCAGTACTTC
TRBV29-1	TRBD1	NA	TRBJ2-1	CSVPLTGANEQFF	TGCAGCGTCCCTCTGACAGGGGCCAATGAGCAGTTCTTC
TRBV5-5	TRBD1	many	TRBJ2-1	CASSLGGTVSGNEQFF	TGTGCCAGCAGCTTGGGGGGGACAGTCTCAGGGAATGAGCAGTTCTTC
TRBV20-1	NA	many	TRBJ2-1	CSARTLSTYNEQFF	TGCAGTGCTAGAACACTTAGTACCTACAATGAGCAGTTCTTC
TRBV5-1	TRBD1	few	TRBJ2-5	CASSLEGQGETQYF	TGCGCCAGCAGCTTGGAGGGACAGGGGGAGACCCAGTACTTC
TRBV7-9	TRBD1	many	TRBJ2-1	CASSLERGQPLSSYNEQFF	TGTGCCAGCAGCTTAGAGAGGGGGCAACCTTTAAGCTCCTACAATGAGCAGTTCTTC
TRBV11-2	NA	many	TRBJ2-1	CASSPVGPYNEQFF	TGTGCCAGCAGCCCGGTAGGCCCCTACAATGAGCAGTTCTTC
TRBV6-2/TRBV6-3	TRBD1	many	TRBJ2-2	CASSYSDRESGELFF	TGTGCCAGCAGTTATTCCGACAGGGAGTCCGGGGAGCTGTTTTTT
TRBV15	NA	many	TRBJ1-5	CATSRDPVGQGGQPQHF	TGTGCCACCAGCAGAGATCCGGTGGGACAAGGAGGTCAGCCCCAGCATTTT
TRBV6-1	NA	many	TRBJ1-6	CASSETGLTSPLHF	TGTGCCAGCAGTGAAACGGGCCTGACTTCACCCCTCCACTTT
TRBV7-9	TRBD2	NA	TRBJ2-5	CASSLSPSGGQETQYF	TGTGCCAGCAGCTTGAGTCCTAGCGGGGGTCAAGAGACCCAGTACTTC
TRBV7-9	NA	NA	TRBJ1-5	CASSLRGRTSNSNQPQHF	TGTGCCAGCAGCTTAAGGGGCCGGACAAGTAATAGCAATCAGCCCCAGCATTTT
TRBV9	TRBD1	few	TRBJ2-7	CASSVTAAGTVGEQYF	TGTGCCAGCAGCGTAACCGCCGCCGGGACAGTCGGCGAGCAGTACTTC
TRBV4-3	NA	many	TRBJ1-2	CASSQDRNPENYGYTF	TGCGCCAGCAGCCAAGATAGGAATCCCGAAAACTATGGCTACACCTTC
TRBV10-2	TRBD2	few	TRBJ2-5	CASRETSRRRETQYF	TGCGCCAGCAGGGAGACTAGCCGGAGGCGAGAGACCCAGTACTTC
TRBV6-6	TRBD2	many	TRBJ2-1	CASRNPQRGAYNEQFF	TGTGCCAGCAGAAATCCACAGCGGGGGGCTTACAATGAGCAGTTCTTC
TRBV9	NA	few	TRBJ1-1	CASSVGDWRNTEAFF	TGTGCCAGCAGCGTAGGGGACTGGAGGAACACTGAAGCTTTCTTT
TRBV7-6	TRBD1	many	TRBJ2-1	CASSLTQGAVEQFF	TGTGCCAGCAGCTTAACCCAGGGGGCGGTTGAGCAGTTCTTC
TRBV19	NA	few	TRBJ2-7	CASSISSSFQSYEQYF	TGTGCCAGTAGTATCTCCAGTTCGTTTCAATCCTACGAGCAGTACTTC
TRBV11-2	NA	many	TRBJ1-1	CASSPQTAGTEAFF	TGTGCCAGCAGCCCACAAACGGCGGGGACTGAAGCTTTCTTT
TRBV27	NA	many	TRBJ2-7	CASSLNGLVREQYF	TGTGCCAGCAGTTTAAATGGGTTAGTACGGGAGCAGTACTTC
TRBV7-6	TRBD2	NA	TRBJ2-1	CASSFPAGKRNEQFF	TGTGCCAGCAGCTTCCCAGCGGGGAAAAGGAATGAGCAGTTCTTC
TRBV29-1	NA	many	TRBJ1-2	CSVPERGSYGYTF	TGCAGCGTCCCCGAACGGGGGAGCTATGGCTACACCTTC
TRBV7-9	TRBD1	few	TRBJ1-2	CASSPRQGADHGYTF	TGTGCCAGCAGTCCTAGACAGGGGGCTGACCATGGCTACACCTTC
TRBV19	TRBD1	NA	TRBJ1-4	CASTLMGQLPIEKLFF	TGTGCCAGTACTCTGATGGGACAGCTTCCGATCGAAAAACTGTTTTTT
TRBV2	NA	NA	TRBJ1-5	CASSLTRDSNQPQHF	TGTGCCAGCAGCCTTACCCGGGACAGCAATCAGCCCCAGCATTTT
TRBV5-4	NA	many	TRBJ2-4	CASGDRGKVKNIQYF	TGTGCCAGCGGAGACCGGGGGAAAGTCAAAAACATTCAGTACTTC
TRBV29-1	NA	many	TRBJ2-7	CSAEGQSSYEQYF	TGCAGCGCCGAGGGTCAAAGCTCCTACGAGCAGTACTTC
TRBV12-5	NA	many	TRBJ2-3	CASGLGPSDTQYF	TGTGCTAGTGGTTTGGGGCCATCAGATACGCAGTATTTT
TRBV12-3/TRBV12-4	TRBD2	many	TRBJ2-5	CASSALAGAHRETQYF	TGTGCCAGCAGTGCACTAGCGGGGGCCCACCGGGAGACCCAGTACTTC
TRBV29-1	NA	NA	TRBJ1-2	CSVEMEIERNGYTF	TGCAGCGTTGAAATGGAAATAGAGCGTAATGGCTACACCTTC
TRBV6-5	NA	many	TRBJ2-5	CASSYRVEGTQYF	TGTGCCAGCAGTTACAGGGTAGAGGGGACCCAGTACTTC
TRBV7-6	TRBD1	few	TRBJ2-1	CASSSLRGQRVDEQFF	TGTGCCAGCAGCAGCCTCCGGGGACAGCGCGTCGATGAGCAGTTCTTC
TRBV6-6	NA	many	TRBJ2-5	CASSYSEGGETQYF	TGTGCCAGCAGTTACTCCGAGGGGGGAGAGACCCAGTACTTC
TRBV9	NA	few	TRBJ2-2	CASSVGIVTGELFF	TGTGCCAGCAGCGTAGGGATCGTCACCGGGGAGCTGTTTTTT
TRBV5-4	NA	NA	TRBJ2-1	CASSLPTGSYNEQFF	TGTGCCAGCAGCCTCCCCACGGGGTCCTACAATGAGCAGTTCTTC
TRBV20-1	NA	many	TRBJ1-5	CSARADRYSNQPQHF	TGCAGTGCTAGGGCCGACCGATATAGCAATCAGCCCCAGCATTTT
TRBV9	NA	NA	TRBJ1-1	CASSVAAQKNTEAFF	TGTGCCAGCAGCGTAGCAGCGCAGAAGAACACTGAAGCTTTCTTT
TRBV10-3	NA	few	TRBJ1-2	CAISKPQENYGYTF	TGTGCCATCAGTAAGCCCCAGGAGAACTATGGCTACACCTTC
TRBV9	NA	few	TRBJ1-1	CASSVSQGMNTEAFF	TGTGCCAGCAGCGTCAGCCAGGGCATGAACACTGAAGCTTTCTTT
TRBV19	NA	NA	TRBJ2-3	CASSTLGQTYTDTQYF	TGTGCCAGTAGTACCCTCGGACAGACCTACACAGATACGCAGTATTTT
TRBV6-1	TRBD2	NA	TRBJ2-2	CASTALTSGTGELFF	TGTGCCAGCACCGCGCTCACTAGCGGTACCGGGGAGCTGTTTTTT
TRBV12-2	NA	many	TRBJ2-7	CASRAYWGQSPSYEQYF	TGTGCAAGTCGAGCCTATTGGGGACAGAGCCCTTCCTACGAGCAGTACTTC
TRBV12-3/TRBV12-4	TRBD2	NA	TRBJ2-3	CASSLSSGGAVDTDTQYF	TGTGCCAGCAGTTTATCTAGCGGGGGGGCCGTGGACACAGATACGCAGTATTTT
TRBV18	NA	few	TRBJ2-3	CASSSEGGYAGDTQYF	TGTGCCAGCTCATCAGAAGGGGGATACGCGGGAGATACGCAGTATTTT
TRBV9	NA	few	TRBJ1-4	CASSVGLDNEKLFF	TGTGCCAGCAGCGTAGGTCTAGACAATGAAAAACTGTTTTTT
TRBV15	NA	few	TRBJ1-5	CATSRDFGQGRDQPQHF	TGTGCCACCAGCAGAGATTTCGGTCAGGGCAGGGATCAGCCCCAGCATTTT
TRBV6-2/TRBV6-3	TRBD2	few	TRBJ2-1	CASSYETSGYPYNEQFF	TGTGCCAGCAGTTACGAGACTAGCGGGTATCCCTACAATGAGCAGTTCTTC
TRBV29-1	NA	many	TRBJ1-1	CSVEEGGTEAFF	TGCAGCGTTGAAGAGGGGGGGACTGAAGCTTTCTTT
TRBV5-4	NA	NA	TRBJ1-6	CASSSSGSFSYNSPLHF	TGTGCCAGCAGCTCCTCAGGTTCCTTTTCCTATAATTCACCCCTCCACTTT
TRBV10-3	NA	many	TRBJ2-7	CAISAGYYEQYF	TGTGCCATCAGTGCCGGATACTACGAGCAGTACTTC
TRBV28	NA	NA	TRBJ1-5	CASSYTGTRPQHF	TGTGCCAGCAGTTATACCGGGACCAGACCCCAGCATTTT
TRBV5-1	NA	many	TRBJ1-2	CASSLGTTTVGLFEGYTF	TGCGCCAGCAGCTTGGGAACTACGACAGTGGGGCTATTCGAGGGCTACACCTTC